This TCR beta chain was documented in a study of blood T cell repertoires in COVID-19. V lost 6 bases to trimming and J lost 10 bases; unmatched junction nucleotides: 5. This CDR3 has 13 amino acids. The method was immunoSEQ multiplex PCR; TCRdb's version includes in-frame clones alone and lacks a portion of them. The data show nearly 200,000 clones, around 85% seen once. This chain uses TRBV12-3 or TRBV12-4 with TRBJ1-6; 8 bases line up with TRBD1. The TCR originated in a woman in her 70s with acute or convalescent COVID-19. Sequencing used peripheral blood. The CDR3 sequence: CASSKRDRSPLHF. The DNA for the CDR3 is TGTGCCAGCAGCAAACGGGACAGGTCACCCCTCCACTTT.